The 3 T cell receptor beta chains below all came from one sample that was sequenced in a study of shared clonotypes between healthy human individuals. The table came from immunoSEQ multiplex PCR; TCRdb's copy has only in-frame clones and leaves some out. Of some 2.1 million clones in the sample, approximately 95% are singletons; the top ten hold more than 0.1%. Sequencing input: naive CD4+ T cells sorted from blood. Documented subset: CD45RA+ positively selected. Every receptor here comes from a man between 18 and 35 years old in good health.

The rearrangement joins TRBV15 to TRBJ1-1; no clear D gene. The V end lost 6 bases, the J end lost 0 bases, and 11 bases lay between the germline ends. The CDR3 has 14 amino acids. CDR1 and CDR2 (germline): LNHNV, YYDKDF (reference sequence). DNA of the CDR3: TGTGCCACCAGGCCGGAAGAGGTGAACACTGAAGCTTTCTTT. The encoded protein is CATRPEEVNTEAFF.

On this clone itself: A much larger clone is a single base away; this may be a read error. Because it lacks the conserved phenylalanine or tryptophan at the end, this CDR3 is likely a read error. The CDR3 protein is CASSLSQGYGYTS. The CDR3, as DNA: TGTGCCAGCAGCCTCTCCCAGGGCTATGGCTACACCTCC. V is TRBV14 and J is TRBJ1-2, with TRBD1 as a possible D gene (5 bases). Germline CDR1 reads SGHDN; CDR2 reads FVKESK. V was cut by 4 bases and J by 4 bases, with 10 bases left in between. CDR3 length: 13 residues.

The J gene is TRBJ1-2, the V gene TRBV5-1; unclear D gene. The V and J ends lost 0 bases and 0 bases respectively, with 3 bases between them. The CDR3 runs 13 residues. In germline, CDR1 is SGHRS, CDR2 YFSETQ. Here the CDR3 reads CASSLVANYGYTF. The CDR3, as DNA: TGCGCCAGCAGCTTGGTAGCTAACTATGGCTACACCTTC.